The rows below give T cell receptor beta chains drawn from one sample of a study of PD-1 blockade in classical Hodgkin lymphoma. Generated by immunoSEQ multiplex PCR, the TCRdb table keeps only in-frame clones and is missing some. The data contain roughly 60,000 clones, about 89% of them singletons. The specimen comprised peripheral blood mononuclear cells (PBMCs), sampled before the fourth cycle of nivolumab. These receptor sequences come from a human donor with classical Hodgkin lymphoma. CDR3s include the opening cysteine and the closing phenylalanine or tryptophan. D genes are given only for firm matches. Clone sizes are given selectively: once, few, many, or a class where the clone is expanded.

. TRBJ2-1 TRBV2 . TGTGCCAGCATGGAGGTACCCCTCTACAATGAGCAGTTCTTC CASMEVPLYNEQFF
. TRBJ1-4 TRBV7-6 . TGTGCCAGCAGCTTAGCGACCAGTGAAAAACTGTTTTTT CASSLATSEKLFF
. TRBJ2-5 TRBV9 . TGTGCCAGCAGTCATAGGGGAGAAGAGACCCAGTACTTC CASSHRGEETQYF
. TRBJ2-1 TRBV6-5 . TGTGCCAGCAGGGGGGATCGAGGGTTCAATGAGCAGTTCTTC CASRGDRGFNEQFF
. TRBJ2-3 TRBV7-2 . TGTGCCAGCAGCTTAGAACAGCCAGATACGCAGTATTTT CASSLEQPDTQYF
once TRBJ1-2 TRBV7-8 . TGTGCCAGCAGCCCAGGACACACTAACTATGGCTACACCTTC CASSPGHTNYGYTF
. TRBJ1-4 TRBV6-1 . TGTGCCAGCGTGCGGAACGAGGGCAGCTCGGGAAAACTGTTTTTT CASVRNEGSSGKLFF
once TRBJ1-4 TRBV7-9 . TGTGCCAGCAGCTTAGCGCATGACAGAGCAACTAATGAAAAACTGTTTTTT CASSLAHDRATNEKLFF
. TRBJ2-2 TRBV19 . TGTGCCAGTAGTATAGCGGGGGTCGGTTTCACCGGGGAGCTGTTTTTT CASSIAGVGFTGELFF
. TRBJ1-1 TRBV5-4 . TGTGCCAGCAGCACATCACGGGCTTTGGGCACTGAAGCTTTCTTT CASSTSRALGTEAFF
. TRBJ2-7 TRBV28 . TGTGCCAGCACTGATTCGAAGGAGTACGAGCAGTACTTC CASTDSKEYEQYF
. TRBJ1-1 TRBV4-2 TRBD1 TGTGCCAGCAGCCGATCCGGGACAGGGGTTACTGAAGCTTTCTTT CASSRSGTGVTEAFF
. TRBJ2-4 TRBV19 . TGTGCCAGTAGTATGGGCCGGGTGGCCATTCAGTACTTC CASSMGRVAIQYF
. TRBJ1-1 TRBV19 . TGTGCCAGTAGTATCTCCGGGGCTTACTTCTCCGGTGAAGCTTTCTTT CASSISGAYFSGEAFF
few TRBJ1-2 TRBV19 TRBD1 TGTGCCAGTAGTAGTGGGGGACAGGGAAATGGCTACACCTTC CASSSGGQGNGYTF
. TRBJ2-7 TRBV6-5 . TGTGCCAGCAGTTACTCCGAGGAGTCTCTCCAGTACTTC CASSYSEESLQYF
. TRBJ1-2 TRBV7-2 . TGTGCCAGCAGCTTAGAGCCCAAGGAAGTTTACGGCTACACCTTC CASSLEPKEVYGYTF
. TRBJ2-5 TRBV5-1 TRBD1 TGCGCCAGCAGCGGGAAAGGACAGGGTGTCAGAGAGACCCAGTACTTC CASSGKGQGVRETQYF
. TRBJ1-2 TRBV15 . TGTGCCACCAGCAGAGGTAGCAAAGACAACTATGGCTACACCTTC CATSRGSKDNYGYTF
. TRBJ2-3 TRBV5-5 TRBD2 TGTGCCAGCAGCATTATCCCGGGAGGCCAAGATACGCAGTATTTT CASSIIPGGQDTQYF
. TRBJ1-2 TRBV7-9 TRBD1 TGTGCCAGCAGCCTGGTCGACAGGGCCAACTATGGCTACACCTTC CASSLVDRANYGYTF
. TRBJ1-5 TRBV6-5 . TGTGCCAGCAGCCAGGCCGGTGGCAATCAGCCCCAGCATTTT CASSQAGGNQPQHF
. TRBJ1-1 TRBV29-1 . TGCAGCGTCCCTTGGGGCACTGAAGCTTTCTTT CSVPWGTEAFF
. TRBJ2-7 TRBV7-9 . TGTGCCAGCAGCTTACAGGGTGGGGAGCAGTACTTC CASSLQGGEQYF
. TRBJ1-1 TRBV6-5 . TGTGCCAGCAGCCCTGGGTCCCACACTGAAGCTTTCTTT CASSPGSHTEAFF
. TRBJ1-1 TRBV29-1 . TGCAGCGTCCGGACCACTGAAGCTTTCTTT CSVRTTEAFF
. TRBJ2-2 TRBV27 TRBD1 TGTGCCAGCAACTCGGACAGGGGGGGCGGGGAGCTGTTTTTT CASNSDRGGGELFF
. TRBJ2-5 TRBV25-1 . TGTGCCGCCAACAAGATCGGGGGATTTTTCCAAGAGACCCAGTACTTC CAANKIGGFFQETQYF
once TRBJ2-1 TRBV6-5 . TGTGCCAGCAGGCCAGAGGGTAGTCACAATGAGCAGTTCTTC CASRPEGSHNEQFF
. TRBJ1-1 TRBV28 . TGTGCCAGCGGGGTTGATACTGAAGCTTTCTTT CASGVDTEAFF
. TRBJ2-1 TRBV28 TRBD2 TGTGCCGCCACCGGGACTAGAACTTTGAATGAGCAGTTCTTC CAATGTRTLNEQFF
. TRBJ2-1 TRBV21-1 . TGTGCCAGCAGCAAAGTAAGGCTACCCGCCTATGAGCAGTTCTTC CASSKVRLPAYEQFF
. TRBJ1-4 TRBV6-5 . TGTGCCACTCGAGCGACTAATGAAAAACTGTTTTTT CATRATNEKLFF
. TRBJ1-3 TRBV7-2 . TGTGCCAGCAGCCTGGGGTCCTCTGGAAACACCATATATTTT CASSLGSSGNTIYF
. TRBJ1-2 TRBV21-1 . TGTGCCAGCAGCAAAGAGAATCGGACGGGACGGAACTATGGCTACACCTTC CASSKENRTGRNYGYTF
few TRBJ2-2 TRBV10-3 . TGTGCCACCCGAAAAGACGGGGAGCTGTTTTTT CATRKDGELFF
. TRBJ1-4 TRBV19 . TGTGCCAGTAGTATGGGGGACGGGCGCGAAAAACTGTTTTTT CASSMGDGREKLFF
. TRBJ1-1 TRBV7-9 . TGTGCCAGCAGCTTAGCAGAGGGAACTGAAGCTTTCTTT CASSLAEGTEAFF
. TRBJ2-7 TRBV15 TRBD1 TGTGCCACCAGCAGAGAGGGACAGGGACTCAACGAGCAGTACTTC CATSREGQGLNEQYF
few TRBJ1-1 TRBV6-5 . TGTGCCAGCAGCCTAGCCGGGCCACACGTTGAAGCTTTCTTT CASSLAGPHVEAFF